This T cell receptor (beta chain) is from a study of blood T cell repertoires in COVID-19. Background on the study: COVID-19 samples from acute and convalescent phases originated in the United States, Italy and Spain. Sample material is recorded as cDNA or gDNA derived from T cells, B-cell-depleted T cells, or PBMCs.

This clone occurred many times. V lost 3 bases, J lost 7 bases, and 13 bases lay in between. This CDR3 contains 13 residues. Germline CDR1 and CDR2: LNHNV and YYDKDF (reference sequence). How the authors handled the data: Researchers report that nucleated cell counts were estimated from reference gene primer amplification. The data were produced by immunoSEQ multiplex PCR, yet TCRdb's version contains in-frame clones alone and is incomplete. The D gene and trimming were derived from the DNA, and the V and J assignments and clone size from that table. The sample consists of some 160,000 clones, about 82% of them appearing once.

The rearrangement links TRBV15 to TRBJ2-7; D perhaps matches TRBD1 (6 bases). The clonotype comes from a man aged 70-80 years with active or convalescent COVID-19. Sequencing input: peripheral blood. CDR3 protein: CATSSNRDLEQYF. The CDR3 bases are TGTGCCACCAGCAGTAACAGGGATTTAGAGCAGTACTTC.